One and the same sample provided the 8 T cell receptor beta chains below, sequenced in a study of regulatory T cells in long-lasting Graves disease (dated by TCRdb to the early 2020s). Library generation was performed with multiplex PCR. Sequenced using an Illumina HiSeq 4000. iRepertoire HTBI primers and Arm-PCR amplification of CDR3 regions were used to construct TCR beta libraries. The public reads were run again by TCRdb, first through fastp at Q25 and then through MiXCR, and only productive beta chains were kept. Each record represents a unique CDR3 protein, reported with the most common genes and DNA among its rows. The sample records 390,000 or so distinct CDR3 sequences, 20% to 25% of which are singletons. Approximately 28% of the sample comes from the top ten. The time point tag for this specimen amounts to: persistent/refractory GD, antithyroid drugs over 5 years with positive TRAb. For both TCR sequencing and RNA sequencing, RNA was extracted from PBMCs using TRIzol.

The input for sequencing was peripheral blood mononuclear cells (PBMCs), taken when the disease was refractory, from a patient treated with antithyroid drugs. The receptors come from a woman aged 40 to 55 with Graves disease. Donor details come from another sample of the same person, matched by shared clones.

Comment on this clonotype: This likely reflects a read error, since a far larger clone is one base away. The CDR3 does not close with the conserved phenylalanine or tryptophan, likely indicating a read error. This chain's CDR3 is CASSYRASGTTQETQYY. The DNA for the CDR3 is TGTGCCAGCAGTTACCGGGCTAGCGGGACCACTCAAGAGACCCAGTACTAC. This rearrangement joins TRBV28 to TRBJ2-5; 9 bases fit TRBD2. Germline CDR1 MDHEN, CDR2 SYDVKM. The length of the CDR3 is 17 residues. J was trimmed by 2 bases and V by 4 bases; bases with no gene match: 11.

Regarding this clonotype: At one of its ends the junction is not consistent with the germline gene, which may arise from a read error. This chain joins TRBV20-1 and TRBJ2-3; tentatively, D is TRBD2 (6 bases). The CDR3 has 14 amino acids. Germline V CDR1 and CDR2: DFQATT, SNEGSKA (reference sequence). DNA for the CDR3: TGCAGTGCTAGAGATTATCTAGCGATAGATACGCGGTATTTT. Translated, it gives CSARDYLAIDTRYF.

This clonotype was detected a few times. J is TRBJ2-5 and V is TRBV4-1, with D maybe TRBD2 (6 bases). This CDR3 is built from 14 residues. Per the germline V gene, CDR1 is MGHRA and CDR2 is YSYEKL. Trimming took off 4 bases at V and 5 bases at J, with 14 bases between the two ends. CDR3 region: CASSRILAYETQYF. CDR3 DNA sequence: TGCGCCAGCAGCCGGATACTAGCTTACGAGACCCAGTACTTC.

In this sample, this clonotype turned up once. Given a much more abundant clone one base away, this may be a read error. V and J are TRBV6-1 and TRBJ2-2; TRBD2 matches at 7 bases. Germline V gives CDR1 MNHNS, CDR2 SASEGT. CDR3 length: 17 residues. The ends lost 4 bases at V and 3 bases at J; junction bases unmatched: 11. The CDR3 is CASSAELARLDTGELFF. The CDR3 bases are TGTGCCAGCAGTGCCGAACTAGCGAGATTAGACACCGGGGAGCTGTTTTTT.

In its sample, this clonotype was seen many times. V usage is TRBV29-1 and J usage is TRBJ1-2; TRBD1 is a possible D gene (6 bases). Germline V gene lookup returns CDR1 SQVTM and CDR2 ANQGSEA. V was shortened by 5 bases and J by 0 bases, with 10 bases between the two germline ends. The CDR3 length is 13 residues. The CDR3 spells CSVQTGTNYGYTF. The CDR3 DNA reads TGCAGCGTTCAAACAGGGACTAACTATGGCTACACCTTC.

This clonotype came up many times. This chain links TRBV10-3 with TRBJ2-5; TRBD2 agrees at 14 bases. This CDR3 is 17 amino acids long. Germline values: CDR1 ENHRY, CDR2 SYGVKD. V lost 3 bases, J lost 0 bases, and 3 bases stayed unmatched. CDR3 in DNA: TGTGCCATCAGTGACCCGGGACTAGCGGGAGACCAAGAGACCCAGTACTTC. It yields the protein CAISDPGLAGDQETQYF.

This clonotype appeared many times. The chain links TRBV15 to TRBJ1-2; weak D call: TRBD1 (5 bases). CDR1 and CDR2 (germline): LNHNV, YYDKDF (reference sequence). V dropped 6 bases and J dropped 3 bases, with 11 bases sitting between them. CDR3 length: 13 amino acids. CDR3 amino acids: CATSKWGHYGYTF. For the CDR3, the DNA is TGTGCCACCAGTAAGTGGGGCCACTATGGCTACACCTTC.

V usage is TRBV12-3 or TRBV12-4 and J usage is TRBJ2-1; D gene ambiguous. The ends were cut back, 3 bases at V and 2 bases at J, with 11 bases in the middle. CDR3 size: 15 residues. The CDR3 protein is CASSLEIAAYNEQFF. The CDR3 DNA is TGTGCCAGCAGTTTGGAGATCGCTGCCTACAATGAGCAGTTCTTC.